This note documents a single TCR beta chain sequence. Its antigen is not identified. Deep was the level at which the assay was run. Sequencing used immunoSEQ multiplex PCR; TCRdb keeps in-frame clones, though not all of them. The table includes roughly 2,000,000 clones, roughly 94% detected once. This sample is drawn from a study of shared clonotypes between healthy human individuals. Positive CCR7 selection of CD45RO-negative cells yielded the naive CD8 cells, and terminally differentiated effector memory CD45RA+ cells were excluded. Healthy HIV-negative adults with no recent acute infections or vaccinations were recruited as donors. Per germline, CDR1 SEHNR and CDR2 FQNEAQ (reference sequence). The V gene lost 5 bases and the J gene lost 5 bases, with 19 bases spanning the gap. The CDR3 runs 16 residues. Findings and limits, study-wide: Clonotype sharing among donors was expected to depend on sequencing depth.

The clonotype comes from a man in his late teens or twenties in good health. This chain links TRBV7-9 with TRBJ2-1, with D possibly matching TRBD1 (6 bases). The sample was naive CD8+ T cells sorted from blood. DNA of the CDR3: TGTGCCAGCAGCCATCTCGGGACATGGACGCACAATGAGCAGTTCTTC. This sequence encodes CASSHLGTWTHNEQFF.